This T cell receptor beta chain was documented in a study of post-analysis software for immune sequencing data. About the research overall: As for disease course, relapsing-remitting, secondary progressive and progressive-relapsing multiple sclerosis were all included. Whole-study results and caveats: Strong co-clustering by F measure linked samples that shared a preparation batch. The five TRBV segments detected at higher frequency in patients than in controls included TRBV5-6, TRBV5-1 and TRBV20-1. Controls' normalized Chao1 diversity significantly exceeded that of multiple sclerosis patients.

This clonotype was observed a handful of times. Its specificity is unknown. The length of the CDR3 is 14 residues. Looked up from germline, CDR1 is SGHRS and CDR2 is YFSETQ. V lost 4 bases to trimming and J lost 4 bases, with 14 bases between them. Unique molecular identifiers featured in each of the TCR beta cDNA libraries. Some 500,000 cDNA molecules were obtained from roughly 1 to 10 million T cells. MiXCR, applied by TCRdb to the PCR reads, yields one record per CDR3 protein. Of roughly 800,000 distinct CDR3 sequences listed, about 53% are singletons. The sequencing input was blood. This chain uses TRBV5-1 with TRBJ1-2, with D maybe TRBD1 (5 bases). This TCR derives from a girl between 10 and 17 years old with multiple sclerosis. CDR3 coding DNA: TGCGCCAGCAGCGCCGAGACAGCTACCTATGGCTACACCTTC. This encodes CASSAETATYGYTF. The variable domain in full, with the rest retrieved from reference TRBV5-1 and TRBJ1-2, is KAGVTQTPRYLIKTRGQQVTLSCSPISGHRSVSWYQQTPGQGLQFLFEYFSETQRNKGNFPGRFSGRQFSNSRSEMNVSTLELGDSALYLCASSAETATYGYTFGSGTRLTVV.